This TCR beta chain derives from a study of T cells in Graves' hyperthyroidism and ophthalmopathy. This clonotype occurred many times. Its antigen remains unidentified. Amplification yielded TCR beta CDR3 regions, with RNA transcripts as the source. HTBI primers drove first-round RT-PCR of the TCR CDR3. A single record per CDR3 protein comes from TCRdb applying MiXCR to the multiplex PCR reads. The sample includes around 540,000 distinct CDR3 sequences, approximately 16% seen only once; the top ten take roughly 29%. CDR1 and CDR2 from the germline V gene are LNHDA and SQIVND (reference sequence). Trimming shortened V by 3 bases and J by 1 base, and 16 bases separated the two germline ends. The CDR3 has 17 amino acids. Whole-study results and caveats: Ophthalmopathy cases were set apart from stable hyperthyroidism by a 13 V-J model. Peripheral blood also featured most of the thyroid clonotypes expanded above 0.001.

The receptor was derived from a woman in her 30s with Graves' ophthalmopathy. V and J are TRBV19 and TRBJ1-5; D gene unclear. The sequencing sample was made of blood. CDR3 DNA sequence: TGTGCCAGTAGTATTTATGTGGGGAAAACGAGCAATCAGCCCCAGCATTTT. This encodes CASSIYVGKTSNQPQHF. The whole variable domain, remainder taken from reference TRBV19 and TRBJ1-5, is DGGITQSPKYLFRKEGQNVTLSCEQNLNHDAMYWYRQDPGQGLRLIYYSQIVNDFQKGDIAEGYSVSREKKESFPLTVTSAQKNPTAFYLCASSIYVGKTSNQPQHFGDGTRLSIL.